This T cell receptor beta chain was found in a study of T cell responses to AZD1222 COVID-19 vaccine. Libraries were prepared by immunoSEQ multiplex PCR; TCRdb keeps only in-frame clonotypes and omits some of them. This sample has roughly 77,000 clones, with 88% found just once. The CDR3 totals 16 residues. Germline lookup yields CDR1 SGHRS and CDR2 YFSETQ. Unmatched junction bases numbered 12, after V lost 4 bases and J lost 9 bases. Broader study findings: Increased Spike-specific TCR breadth and depth were observed after two AZD1222 doses. CD4 TCRs associated with vaccination spanned spike, dominating at 160-218 and 743-854. Reportedly, close to half of spike-specific TCRs are directed against unmutated variant regions.

For this clone: Its matching antigen is unknown.

The clonotype originates from an adult in good health. The sample was peripheral blood, taken on day 0 of MenACWY control vaccination. The genes are TRBV5-1 and TRBJ1-6, with 8 positions matching TRBD1. The CDR3 spells CASSPGGGTGGSPLHF. For the CDR3, the DNA is TGCGCCAGCAGCCCGGGGGGTGGGACAGGCGGTTCACCCCTCCACTTT.